The TCR beta chain described here comes from a study of vaccination and CD4 T cells after COVID-19. Across the whole study: SARS-CoV-2 had been detected by nasal swab PCR in convalescent patients; roughly 9 were mild, one severe. Each post-COVID sample was drawn after diagnosis, and the median interval was approximately 92 days (range 35 to 161). For control cultures, the treatment was a CEFX pool, an HIV-1 Nef pool, or no peptide.

Treatment defined: roughly 10-day PBMC culture with coronavirus spike peptide pools or control peptides (ViraFEST assay). For this clonotype: Its target is unknown.

Oncomine TCR Beta short-read sequencing was applied to DNA from cultured CD4+ T cells. Investigators isolated genomic DNA from cultured CD4+ T cells. TCRdb re-derived calls from the PCR reads in MiXCR, one entry per CDR3 protein. The sample holds 17,000 or so distinct CDR3 sequences, 55% seen once. Trimming took 4 bases from V and 9 from J; bases not matched to a gene: 4. The length of the CDR3 is 14 residues. Germline V gene sequence: CDR1 SEHNR, CDR2 FQNEAQ (reference sequence). The sequencing sample was made of CD4+ T cells from blood, cultured in vitro. This TCR was sampled from a human donor who had recovered from COVID-19. The chain uses TRBV7-9 and TRBJ2-5, with TRBD2 matching over 14 bases. The CDR3 here is CASSSGTSGRAQYF. DNA of the CDR3: TGTGCCAGCAGCTCCGGGACTAGCGGGAGAGCCCAGTACTTC.